A selection of T cell receptor beta chains follows, all from one sample in a study of human T cells and chemical hapten exposure. TCRdb analysed the RACE reads with MiXCR anew, one entry per CDR3 protein. The sample records about 360,000 distinct CDR3 sequences, approximately 5.1% being singletons. This specimen was whole blood, taken in connection with sensitization to the hapten diphenylcyclopropenone (DPC). Every receptor here comes from a woman in her fifties or sixties with alopecia areata. Some clones in this sample may be carry-over from other donors' samples. Both conserved end residues are part of each CDR3. The order of the fields is J gene, clone size, V gene, D gene, CDR3 DNA, CDR3 protein. D genes are given only for firm matches. Rows give clone size only sometimes, using once, few, many, or a class for an expanded clone.

J: TRBJ2-3
size: many
V: TRBV29-1
D: .
DNA: TGCAGCGTTGCCTGGGAATACAGAACAGATACGCAGTATTTT
CDR3: CSVAWEYRTDTQYF

J: TRBJ1-2
size: .
V: TRBV6-1
D: .
DNA: TGTGCCAGCAGTGAAGCGCTGGGAGGCTACACCTTC
CDR3: CASSEALGGYTF

J: TRBJ2-1
size: many
V: TRBV9
D: TRBD2
DNA: TGTGCCAGCAGCGTAGAACTAGCGGGCCCGCTCTTC
CDR3: CASSVELAGPLF

J: TRBJ1-3
size: many
V: TRBV6-5
D: .
DNA: TGTGCCAGCAGGGGATTCTCTGGAAACACCATATATTTT
CDR3: CASRGFSGNTIYF

J: TRBJ2-7
size: many
V: TRBV28
D: .
DNA: TGTGCCAGCAGTTTCTTGACAGGCCCCTACGAGCAGTACTTC
CDR3: CASSFLTGPYEQYF

J: TRBJ2-7
size: many
V: TRBV20-1
D: .
DNA: TGCAGTGCTAGGAGGCCCAGTAACTACGAGCAGTACTTC
CDR3: CSARRPSNYEQYF

J: TRBJ1-5
size: many
V: TRBV6-2/TRBV6-3
D: .
DNA: TGTGCCAGCAGGGGCCGGGACGTATTTAGCAATCAGCCCCAGCATTTT
CDR3: CASRGRDVFSNQPQHF

J: TRBJ1-5
size: many
V: TRBV20-1
D: .
DNA: TGCAGTGCTAGAGACAGGCTTGGATTTCAGCCCCAGCATTTT
CDR3: CSARDRLGFQPQHF

J: TRBJ2-7
size: many
V: TRBV5-1
D: .
DNA: TGCGCCAGCAGCTCCGGACTAGAGCAGTACTTC
CDR3: CASSSGLEQYF

J: TRBJ2-3
size: .
V: TRBV6-5
D: .
DNA: TGTGCCAGCAGACTCACGGGACACCGGGGGACAGATACGCAGTATTTT
CDR3: CASRLTGHRGTDTQYF

J: TRBJ1-6
size: .
V: TRBV6-6
D: TRBD1
DNA: TGTGCCAGCACAGAGACAGGGGGGCGCAGCTCCTATAATTCACCCCTCCACTTT
CDR3: CASTETGGRSSYNSPLHF

J: TRBJ1-5
size: few
V: TRBV24-1
D: .
DNA: TGTGCCACCGGCGCGGCAGGCAATCAGCCCCAGCATTTT
CDR3: CATGAAGNQPQHF

J: TRBJ1-5
size: many
V: TRBV11-2
D: TRBD1
DNA: TGTGCCAGCAGCTGGGGGACAGGGTACAATCAGCCCCAGCATTTT
CDR3: CASSWGTGYNQPQHF

J: TRBJ2-1
size: .
V: TRBV12-3/TRBV12-4
D: .
DNA: TGTGCCAGCAGTTTTTTCCCAGTGGAGGATGAGCAGTTCTTC
CDR3: CASSFFPVEDEQFF

J: TRBJ2-7
size: many
V: TRBV28
D: .
DNA: TGTGCCAGCAGTGAGCGGGCTTCCTACGAGCAGTACTTC
CDR3: CASSERASYEQYF

J: TRBJ2-3
size: many
V: TRBV24-1
D: .
DNA: TGTGCCACCAGTGATCTAGGACAAGAGTCAGATACGCAGTATTTT
CDR3: CATSDLGQESDTQYF

J: TRBJ1-1
size: .
V: TRBV28
D: .
DNA: TGTGCCAGCAGCAAACCTATGAGGAACACTGAAGCTTTCTTT
CDR3: CASSKPMRNTEAFF